This TCR beta chain was profiled in a study of vaccination effects on CD4 cells after COVID-19. Turning to the study itself: Vaccine administered to participants consisted of two doses of either BNT162b2 or mRNA-1273. Overall study results and limits: By a late point after vaccination, infection- and vaccine-induced clones had shrunk markedly through clonal contraction.

Sequencing was preceded by expansion of antigen-specific CD4+ T cells with viral peptide pools in the ViraFEST assay. Researchers isolated CD4+ T cells once roughly nine days of culture had elapsed. Absence of prior SARS-CoV-2 infection characterized the vaccine recipients, who showed negative nucleocapsid antibodies. Cultures of approximately 2.1 million PBMC per well contained about 10 IU/ml IL-2 plus 10 ug/ml peptides. Half the medium was replaced with IL-2 medium on days 3 and 7. Libraries were prepared by immunoSEQ multiplex PCR; TCRdb keeps only in-frame clonotypes and omits some of them. The table shows 20,000 to 25,000 clones, with about 63% occurring only once. With regard to this clone: Its specificity is unknown.

The CDR3 runs to 14 residues. V was pared by 0 bases and J by 2 bases, with 8 bases between. Germline-derived CDR1 and CDR2 are SGHNT and YYREEE (reference sequence). The source was CD4+ T cells from PBMCs cultured with HCoV-NL63 spike peptides, collected before COVID-19 vaccination. The J gene is TRBJ1-2, the V gene TRBV5-4; D is uncertain. This clonotype originated in a human donor who received a COVID-19 vaccine. The CDR3 DNA follows: TGTGCCAGCAGCTTGGGGGGTGAGAACTATGGCTACACCTTC. It specifies CASSLGGENYGYTF.